This T cell receptor (beta chain) was found in a study of spatial heterogeneity in lung cancer. Across the study: Unique TCR and UMI combinations averaged more than ten appearances each in raw reads. Study-wide points: Detection of ubiquitous tumor TCRs in blood was higher at resection than follow-up.

Time point here: sample taken at primary tumor resection. No cells were sorted before sequencing. The whole RNA sequenced was extracted from tumor, nontumor lung or frozen PBMC. Untreated early-stage non-small cell lung cancer patients, 70 to 85 in total, were the donors. This clonotype appeared many times. Its matching antigen is unknown. Germline CDR1 reads SGHTA; CDR2 reads FQGTGA. There are 15 residues in the CDR3. V was trimmed by 5 bases and J by 5 bases, leaving 18 bases between them. Individually, TCR cDNA molecules were each labelled with a unique molecular identifier. TCRdb fed the 5' RACE reads into MiXCR, producing one record per CDR3 protein. The table has about 17,000 distinct CDR3 sequences, about a fifth seen once.

The source is a female donor with early-stage non-small cell lung cancer. This chain joins TRBV7-3 and TRBJ2-5; tentative D call: TRBD1 (6 bases). This specimen was PBMCs, taken at surgery. In DNA form, the CDR3 reads TGTGCCAGCAGCCCAGGGCAGGGGATAGGGGAGACCCAGTACTTC. Its translation is CASSPGQGIGETQYF.